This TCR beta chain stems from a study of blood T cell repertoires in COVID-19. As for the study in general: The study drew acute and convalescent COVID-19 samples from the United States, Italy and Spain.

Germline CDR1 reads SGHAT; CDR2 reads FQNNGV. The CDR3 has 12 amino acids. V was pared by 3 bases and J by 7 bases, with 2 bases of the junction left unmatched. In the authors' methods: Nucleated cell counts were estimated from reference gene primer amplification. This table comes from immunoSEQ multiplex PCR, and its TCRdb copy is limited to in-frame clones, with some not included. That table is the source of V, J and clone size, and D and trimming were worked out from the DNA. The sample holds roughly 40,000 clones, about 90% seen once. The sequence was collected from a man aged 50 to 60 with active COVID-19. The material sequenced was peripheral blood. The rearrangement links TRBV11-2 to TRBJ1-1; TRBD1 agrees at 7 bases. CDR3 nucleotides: TGTGCCAGCAGCTTCGGGACAGTTGAAGCTTTCTTT. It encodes CASSFGTVEAFF.